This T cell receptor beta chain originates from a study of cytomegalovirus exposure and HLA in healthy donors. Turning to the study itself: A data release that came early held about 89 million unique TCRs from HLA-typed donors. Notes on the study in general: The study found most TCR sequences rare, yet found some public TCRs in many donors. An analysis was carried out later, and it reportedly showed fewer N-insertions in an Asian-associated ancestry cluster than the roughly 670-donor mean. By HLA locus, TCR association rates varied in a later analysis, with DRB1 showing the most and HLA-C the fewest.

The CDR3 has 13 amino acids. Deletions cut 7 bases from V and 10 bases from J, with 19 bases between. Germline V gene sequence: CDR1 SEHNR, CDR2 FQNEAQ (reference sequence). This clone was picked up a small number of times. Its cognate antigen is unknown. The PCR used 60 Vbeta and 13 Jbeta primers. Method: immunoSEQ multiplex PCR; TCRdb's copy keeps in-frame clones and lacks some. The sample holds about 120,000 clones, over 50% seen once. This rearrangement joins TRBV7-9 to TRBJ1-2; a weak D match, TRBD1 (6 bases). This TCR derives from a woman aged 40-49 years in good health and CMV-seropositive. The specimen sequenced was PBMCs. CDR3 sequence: CASTLGGGGTYTF. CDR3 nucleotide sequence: TGTGCCAGCACCCTTGGAGGGGGGGGGACCTACACCTTC.